A single sample gave rise to the 30 T cell receptor beta chains below, sequenced in a study of glioma-infiltrating T cells after dendritic cell vaccination. Time point reported: after dendritic cell vaccination, including at tumor progression/relapse. Data came from immunoSEQ multiplex PCR; TCRdb stores just in-frame clones and leaves some out. The table shows 99,000 or so clones, with around 91% occurring only once. This material consisted of blood, taken after dendritic cell vaccination. The source is a human donor with glioblastoma.

This sequence joins TRBV10-3 and TRBJ2-3; TRBD2 aligns across 7 bases. There are 15 residues in the CDR3. Germline V CDR1 and CDR2: ENHRY, SYGVKD. The V gene end was trimmed by 2 bases and the J gene end by 6 bases; junction bases not matched to a gene: 8. The CDR3 coding sequence is TGTGCCATCAGTGAGACACCGGGAGGAGAGGATACGCAGTATTTT. Translated, it gives CAISETPGGEDTQYF.

This chain connects TRBV7-9 to TRBJ1-5; 9 nucleotides line up with TRBD1. The germline gives CDR1 SEHNR, CDR2 FQNEAQ (reference sequence). The CDR3 is 14 residues long. V shed 4 bases and J 4 bases; nucleotides not matched to a gene: 2. The CDR3 reads CASSSGTGNQPQHF. CDR3 nucleotide sequence: TGTGCCAGCAGCTCCGGGACAGGGAATCAGCCCCAGCATTTT. The variable domain in full, with the rest retrieved from reference TRBV7-9 and TRBJ1-5, is DTGVSQNPRHKITKRGQNVTFRCDPISEHNRLYWYRQTLGQGPEFLTYFQNEAQLEKSRLLSDRFSAERPKGSFSTLEIQRTEQGDSAMYLCASSSGTGNQPQHFGDGTRLSIL.

The chain links TRBV29-1 to TRBJ2-1; the D gene is possibly TRBD2 (6 bases). V was shortened by 2 bases and J by 10 bases, with 9 bases between the two germline ends. This CDR3 has 11 residues. Per germline, CDR1 SQVTM and CDR2 ANQGSEA. In DNA form, the CDR3 reads TGCAGCGTTGAAACGGGGAGGGAGCAGTTCTTC. Translated: CSVETGREQFF.

The chain recombines TRBV14 with TRBJ2-1, with D possibly matching TRBD1 (5 bases). The ends were cut back, 5 bases at V and 2 bases at J, with 13 bases in the middle. From germline, CDR1 is SGHDN and CDR2 FVKESK. The CDR3 is made up of 15 amino acids. As DNA, the CDR3 is TGTGCCAGCAGCGCCCCAGGGCCCACCTACAATGAGCAGTTCTTC. This encodes CASSAPGPTYNEQFF.

The CDR3 protein is CASSLIAGGGDTQYF. Here the CDR3 DNA reads TGCGCCAGCAGCTTGATTGCGGGGGGGGGAGATACGCAGTATTTT. The gene calls are TRBV5-1 and TRBJ2-3; 9 nucleotides line up with TRBD2. The CDR3 is made up of 15 amino acids. Per the germline V gene, CDR1 is SGHRS and CDR2 is YFSETQ. V trimming: 1 base; J trimming: 5 bases; junction bases outside the gene matches: 5.

V is TRBV27 and J is TRBJ2-7, with 11 positions matching TRBD2. The germline V gene encodes CDR1 MNHEY and CDR2 SMNVEV (reference sequence). The CDR3 contains 15 residues. Trimming removed 6 bases from V and 5 bases from J; junction bases left unmatched: 9. The CDR3 DNA sequence: TGTGCCAGCAGCTCACTAGCGGGAGCTCGCCACGAGCAGTACTTC. Its translation: CASSSLAGARHEQYF.

The rearrangement joins TRBV5-1 to TRBJ2-2; 8 nucleotides align to TRBD2. V shed 0 bases and J 0 bases; nucleotides not matched to a gene: 4. The CDR3 totals 17 residues. Germline-derived CDR1 and CDR2 are SGHRS and YFSETQ. The CDR3, as DNA: TGCGCCAGCAGCTTGGGTGGCGGGAGGACGAACACCGGGGAGCTGTTTTTT. This translates into CASSLGGGRTNTGELFF.

This rearrangement joins TRBV28 to TRBJ1-1; D possibly corresponds to TRBD1 (5 bases). Germline lookup yields CDR1 MDHEN and CDR2 SYDVKM. CDR3 length: 14 amino acids. V was clipped by 6 bases and J by 1 base, with 12 bases between them. The CDR3 DNA follows: TGTGCCAGCAGCATACCCGGGGGGAACACTGAAGCTTTCTTT. Translated, it gives CASSIPGGNTEAFF.

This clone was seen only once. For the CDR3, the DNA is TGTGCCAGCAGTTTATTGAGGGGACTAGCGGGAGTGGTTAGGCAGTACTTC. Translating it yields CASSLLRGLAGVVRQYF. The chain employs TRBV28 and TRBJ2-7; 14 nucleotides line up with TRBD2. The germline V gene encodes CDR1 MDHEN and CDR2 SYDVKM. Trimming at V came to 1 base and at J to 9 bases, leaving 11 bases not matched to a gene. The CDR3 spans 17 residues.

The chain is built from TRBV30 and TRBJ1-1, with a tentative D call TRBD1 (6 bases). Trimming cost V 0 bases and J 1 base, with 9 bases left between them. The germline gives CDR1 GTSNPN, CDR2 SVGIG (reference sequence). The CDR3 spans 14 residues. Here the CDR3 DNA reads TGTGCCTGGAGTGTTGGGACAACGAACACTGAAGCTTTCTTT. The encoded protein is CAWSVGTTNTEAFF.

The chain recombines TRBV18 with TRBJ2-1, with 10 nucleotides matching TRBD2. V was pared by 5 bases and J by 0 bases, with 1 base of the junction left unmatched. The germline V gene has CDR1 KGHSH and CDR2 LQKENI. The CDR3 is 15 amino acids. CDR3 in DNA: TGTGCCAGCTCAGCTAGCGGGAGCTCCTACAATGAGCAGTTCTTC. It is translated as CASSASGSSYNEQFF.

The chain recombines TRBV6-4 with TRBJ2-2, with D possibly TRBD1 on 5 matching bases. This CDR3 has 14 residues. V was cut by 4 bases and J by 2 bases, with 8 bases left in between. Germline assignment: CDR1 MRHNA and CDR2 SNTAGT. DNA of the CDR3: TGTGCCAGCAGTGGCCAGGGTAACACCGGGGAGCTGTTTTTT. Protein product: CASSGQGNTGELFF.

The V call is TRBV4-1, the J call TRBJ1-2, with D perhaps TRBD1 (6 bases). The V gene's germline CDR1 is MGHRA and CDR2 YSYEKL. CDR3 length: 15 amino acids. V was trimmed by 0 bases and J by 8 bases, leaving 16 bases between them. In DNA, the CDR3 is TGCGCCAGCAGCCAAGAGGGGAGGGGGGGAGGAGGCTACACCTTC. As protein: CASSQEGRGGGGYTF.

The chain employs TRBV6-1 and TRBJ2-1; 7 bases align to TRBD2. The CDR3 extends over 16 amino acids. Losses at the gene ends were 2 bases for V and 1 base for J; bases not matched to a gene: 5. Per the germline V gene, CDR1 is MNHNS and CDR2 is SASEGT. CDR3 DNA sequence: TGTGCCAGCAGTGAAAGCTGGACTAGTTCCTACAATGAGCAGTTCTTC. It is translated as CASSESWTSSYNEQFF.

The chain couples TRBV27 to TRBJ2-7; maybe TRBD2 (5 bases). There are 16 residues in the CDR3. Germline loops: CDR1 MNHEY, CDR2 SMNVEV (reference sequence). V dropped 7 bases and J dropped 2 bases, with 21 bases sitting between them. Here the CDR3 DNA reads TGTGCCAGCACCCTATCCGGTTCGAGGGTCGCCTACGAGCAGTACTTC. Translation gives CASTLSGSRVAYEQYF.

This chain connects TRBV18 to TRBJ1-2; TRBD1 might be the D (6 bases). The CDR3 sequence is 14 residues long. V was cut by 3 bases and J by 6 bases, with 14 bases left in between. CDR1 and CDR2 from the germline V gene are KGHSH and LQKENI. CDR3 sequence reads: CASSPSGGGNGYTF. The CDR3 nucleotides read TGTGCCAGCTCACCGTCGGGCGGGGGCAATGGCTACACCTTC. Together with reference TRBV18 and TRBJ1-2, the CDR3 gives the full variable domain: NAGVMQNPRHLVRRRGQEARLRCSPMKGHSHVYWYRQLPEEGLKFMVYLQKENIIDESGMPKERFSAEFPKEGPSILRIQQVVRGDSAAYFCASSPSGGGNGYTFGSGTRLTVV.

The J gene is TRBJ1-5, the V gene TRBV6-9; 9 nucleotides line up with TRBD1. V shed 2 bases, J shed 5 bases, and the junction held 13 bases outside the gene matches. The germline V gene encodes CDR1 MNHGY and CDR2 SVAAGI. This CDR3 spans 18 amino acids. CDR3 in amino acids: CASSYAGQGKDFDQPQHF. The CDR3 DNA sequence: TGTGCCAGCAGTTATGCGGGACAGGGTAAGGACTTCGATCAGCCCCAGCATTTT.

This chain uses TRBV2 with TRBJ1-5, with D possibly matching TRBD1 (6 bases). The germline V and J ends were trimmed by 6 bases and 8 bases, with 17 bases remaining between them. The CDR3 length is 14 residues. Per the germline V gene, CDR1 is SNHLY and CDR2 is FYNNEI. Written as DNA, the CDR3 is TGTGCCAGCAGGCCGGGAGGGGGTAGGAAGCCCCAGCATTTT. It is translated as CASRPGGGRKPQHF.

The V call is TRBV2, the J call TRBJ1-5, with TRBD1 as a possible D gene (5 bases). CDR1 and CDR2 (germline): SNHLY, FYNNEI. CDR3 length: 13 amino acids. Between the trimmed V and J ends, which lost 7 bases and 6 bases, there was a span of 13 bases. In DNA, the CDR3 is TGTGCCAGCAAGGGGCAGGGCAGTCAGCCCCAGCATTTT. The encoded protein is CASKGQGSQPQHF.

This clone was detected only once. The genes are TRBV7-9 and TRBJ1-2; 9 bases fit TRBD1. Germline V gene data show CDR1 as SEHNR and CDR2 as FQNEAQ (reference sequence). V lost 6 bases, J lost 3 bases, and 2 bases stayed unmatched. CDR3 length: 13 residues. CDR3 DNA: TGTGCCAGCAGTAGGACAGGGGACTATGGCTACACCTTC. Its translation is CASSRTGDYGYTF. The full variable domain, rest sourced from reference TRBV7-9 and TRBJ1-2, is DTGVSQNPRHKITKRGQNVTFRCDPISEHNRLYWYRQTLGQGPEFLTYFQNEAQLEKSRLLSDRFSAERPKGSFSTLEIQRTEQGDSAMYLCASSRTGDYGYTFGSGTRLTVV.

The V call is TRBV29-1, the J call TRBJ1-5; the D is unclear. Trimming shortened V by 5 bases and J by 0 bases, and 11 bases separated the two germline ends. The CDR3 extends over 14 amino acids. CDR1 is SQVTM, CDR2 ANQGSEA, per germline. CDR3 sequence (DNA): TGCAGCGTTCCTTCCCGGGATAGCAATCAGCCCCAGCATTTT. Its translation: CSVPSRDSNQPQHF.

V usage is TRBV19 and J usage is TRBJ1-4, with no clear D. The CDR3 consists of 15 residues. Germline CDR1 and CDR2: LNHDA and SQIVND (reference sequence). Between the trimmed V and J ends, which lost 8 bases and 0 bases, there was a span of 13 bases. The CDR3 DNA is TGTGCCAGTCGAGCCGATCGAGCAACTAATGAAAAACTGTTTTTT. Amino acids: CASRADRATNEKLFF.

The chain uses TRBV9 and TRBJ2-1; a weak D match, TRBD2 (6 bases). V lost 4 bases to trimming and J lost 7 bases, with 12 bases between them. This CDR3 is built from 13 residues. Per the germline V gene, CDR1 is SGDLS and CDR2 is YYNGEE. The CDR3: CASSRGTHNEQFF. In DNA form, the CDR3 reads TGTGCCAGCAGCAGAGGGACTCATAATGAGCAGTTCTTC.

The chain is built from TRBV5-1 and TRBJ2-2; 8 bases are shared with TRBD2. CDR1 is SGHRS and CDR2 is YFSETQ in the germline V gene. Trimming cost V 0 bases and J 4 bases; bases outside gene matches: 8. This CDR3 region has 17 residues. Here the CDR3 DNA reads TGCGCCAGCAGCTTGGGTAGCGGGGCCTCGGGCACCGGGGAGCTGTTTTTT. It translates to CASSLGSGASGTGELFF.

The chain links TRBV29-1 to TRBJ2-5; D is perhaps TRBD2 (6 bases). The CDR3 consists of 12 residues. V lost 6 bases and J lost 4, with 12 bases in between. Germline CDR1 is SQVTM and CDR2 is ANQGSEA. DNA of the CDR3: TGCAGCGTGGGACCCGGGGGAGAGACCCAGTACTTC. This codes for CSVGPGGETQYF.

The chain employs TRBV7-8 and TRBJ1-1; D not certain. CDR3 length: 14 residues. The ends were cut back, 2 bases at V and 4 bases at J, with 11 bases in the middle. Germline V gene lookup returns CDR1 SGHVS and CDR2 FQNEAQ. In DNA form, the CDR3 reads TGTGCCAGCAGCTTATACATAGCGAGCACTGAAGCTTTCTTT. Its protein is CASSLYIASTEAFF.

The V call is TRBV29-1, the J call TRBJ2-5; the D gene is possibly TRBD2 (6 bases). CDR3 length: 15 amino acids. CDR1 SQVTM and CDR2 ANQGSEA come from the germline V gene. The germline V and J ends were trimmed by 6 bases and 7 bases, with 24 bases remaining between them. CDR3 in DNA: TGCAGCGTCGCGGGGCTCATGGACGGGGGTGGGACCCAGTACTTC. It codes for CSVAGLMDGGGTQYF. Looking up the rest from reference TRBV29-1 and TRBJ2-5 gives the full variable domain: SAVISQKPSRDICQRGTSLTIQCQVDSQVTMMFWYRQQPGQSLTLIATANQGSEATYESGFVIDKFPISRPNLTFSTLTVSNMSPEDSSIYLCSVAGLMDGGGTQYFGPGTRLLVL.

The chain joins TRBV9 to TRBJ2-5; perhaps TRBD2 as D (6 bases). The CDR3 length is 15 residues. CDR1 and CDR2 from the germline V gene are SGDLS and YYNGEE. V lost 2 bases to trimming and J lost 5 bases, with 16 bases between them. The CDR3 DNA reads TGTGCCAGCAGCGTCCAAGCGGGTTTAAGGGAGACCCAGTACTTC. Protein product: CASSVQAGLRETQYF.

The rearrangement joins TRBV27 to TRBJ1-1, with a tentative D call TRBD1 (6 bases). Germline loops: CDR1 MNHEY, CDR2 SMNVEV (reference sequence). The V end was cut by 3 bases, the J end by 2 bases, with 10 bases between. The CDR3 loop spans 14 amino acids. The CDR3: CASSFIRGNTEAFF. DNA for the CDR3: TGTGCCAGCAGTTTCATCAGGGGTAACACTGAAGCTTTCTTT.

The chain is built from TRBV11-3 and TRBJ1-3; D is unclear. The V and J ends lost 3 bases and 0 bases respectively, with 9 bases between them. The CDR3 is 15 residues long. Germline loops: CDR1 SGHNT, CDR2 YENEEA. The CDR3 sequence: CASSFIFGSGNTIYF. In DNA form, the CDR3 reads TGTGCCAGCAGCTTTATTTTCGGCTCTGGAAACACCATATATTTT.